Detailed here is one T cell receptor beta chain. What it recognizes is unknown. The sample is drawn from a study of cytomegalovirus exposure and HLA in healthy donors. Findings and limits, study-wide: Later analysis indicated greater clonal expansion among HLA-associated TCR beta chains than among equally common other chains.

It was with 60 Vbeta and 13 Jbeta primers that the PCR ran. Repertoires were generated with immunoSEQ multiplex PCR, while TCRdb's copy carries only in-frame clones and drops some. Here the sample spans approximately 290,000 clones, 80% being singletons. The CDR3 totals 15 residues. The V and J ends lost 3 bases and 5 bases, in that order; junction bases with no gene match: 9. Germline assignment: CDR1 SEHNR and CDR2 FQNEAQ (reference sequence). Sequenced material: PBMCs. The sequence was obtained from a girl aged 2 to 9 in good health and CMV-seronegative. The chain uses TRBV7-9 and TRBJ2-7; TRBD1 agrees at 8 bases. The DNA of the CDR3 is TGTGCCAGCAGCTTTTTAACTGGACAGGGACACGAGCAGTACTTC. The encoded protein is CASSFLTGQGHEQYF. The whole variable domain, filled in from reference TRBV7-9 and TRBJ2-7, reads DTGVSQNPRHKITKRGQNVTFRCDPISEHNRLYWYRQTLGQGPEFLTYFQNEAQLEKSRLLSDRFSAERPKGSFSTLEIQRTEQGDSAMYLCASSFLTGQGHEQYFGPGTRLTVT.